Only a few counts were recorded for the clone carrying this TCR beta chain. Its antigen is unknown. These data originate in a study of blood T cells in healthy people across ages. A second PCR, run for roughly 7 to 11 cycles, used a sample-barcoded 5' primer plus a J-beta primer mix. Each sample provided no less than 2.5 million CDR3-containing paired-end reads. A single record per CDR3 protein comes from TCRdb applying MiXCR to the 5' RACE reads. Here the sample spans almost 550,000 distinct CDR3 sequences, less than 25% being singletons. Deletions cut 5 bases from V and 3 bases from J, with 14 bases between. This CDR3 has 15 residues. The germline V gene encodes CDR1 SGHAT and CDR2 FQNNGV. Study-level findings and limits: The study could not conclusively compare naive and antigen-experienced cells, given its unsorted PBMCs. There were more naive CD4+ cells and higher diversity in long-lived donors than in aged donors.

The same data also went into a second study, on T cells of mothers and their children. From that study: Biologically related mothers and children overlapped slightly more than unrelated pairs, a non-significant difference.

The sequence came from a boy aged 5-17 years in good health. Material: blood. The V and J genes are TRBV11-2 and TRBJ2-1, with TRBD1 as a possible D gene (6 bases). The CDR3 sequence: CASSGRDTVYNEQFF. CDR3 bases: TGTGCCAGCAGCGGCCGGGACACGGTCTACAATGAGCAGTTCTTC.